Detailed here is one T cell receptor (beta chain). Treatment meaning: roughly 19 received Ad26.COV2.S at low or high dose, single or two shots; about five received placebo; per-sample allocation not given. The study sampled participants on day 63 after the first vaccine or placebo injection. This record belongs to a study of Ad26.COV2.S vaccination and SARS-CoV-2 variants. Clones were sequenced by immunoSEQ multiplex PCR, and TCRdb holds only the in-frame ones, with some missing. The top ten hold 10% to 15% of the sample, which has roughly 510,000 clones, around nine tenths seen once. Sequencing was performed on peripheral blood, taken in a trial of Ad26.COV2.S vaccine versus placebo. The TCR sequence derives from a person between 18 and 65 years old who received the Ad26.COV2.S COVID-19 vaccine or a placebo.

CDR3 residues: CASSEQGARGYTF. CDR3 DNA: TGTGCCAGCAGTGAACAGGGGGCGCGTGGCTACACCTTC. The chain is built from TRBV6-1 and TRBJ1-2, with 8 bases identical to TRBD1. The CDR3 is made up of 13 amino acids. J gave up 7 bases and V 2 bases, and 3 bases lay outside the gene matches. Looked up from germline, CDR1 is MNHNS and CDR2 is SASEGT.